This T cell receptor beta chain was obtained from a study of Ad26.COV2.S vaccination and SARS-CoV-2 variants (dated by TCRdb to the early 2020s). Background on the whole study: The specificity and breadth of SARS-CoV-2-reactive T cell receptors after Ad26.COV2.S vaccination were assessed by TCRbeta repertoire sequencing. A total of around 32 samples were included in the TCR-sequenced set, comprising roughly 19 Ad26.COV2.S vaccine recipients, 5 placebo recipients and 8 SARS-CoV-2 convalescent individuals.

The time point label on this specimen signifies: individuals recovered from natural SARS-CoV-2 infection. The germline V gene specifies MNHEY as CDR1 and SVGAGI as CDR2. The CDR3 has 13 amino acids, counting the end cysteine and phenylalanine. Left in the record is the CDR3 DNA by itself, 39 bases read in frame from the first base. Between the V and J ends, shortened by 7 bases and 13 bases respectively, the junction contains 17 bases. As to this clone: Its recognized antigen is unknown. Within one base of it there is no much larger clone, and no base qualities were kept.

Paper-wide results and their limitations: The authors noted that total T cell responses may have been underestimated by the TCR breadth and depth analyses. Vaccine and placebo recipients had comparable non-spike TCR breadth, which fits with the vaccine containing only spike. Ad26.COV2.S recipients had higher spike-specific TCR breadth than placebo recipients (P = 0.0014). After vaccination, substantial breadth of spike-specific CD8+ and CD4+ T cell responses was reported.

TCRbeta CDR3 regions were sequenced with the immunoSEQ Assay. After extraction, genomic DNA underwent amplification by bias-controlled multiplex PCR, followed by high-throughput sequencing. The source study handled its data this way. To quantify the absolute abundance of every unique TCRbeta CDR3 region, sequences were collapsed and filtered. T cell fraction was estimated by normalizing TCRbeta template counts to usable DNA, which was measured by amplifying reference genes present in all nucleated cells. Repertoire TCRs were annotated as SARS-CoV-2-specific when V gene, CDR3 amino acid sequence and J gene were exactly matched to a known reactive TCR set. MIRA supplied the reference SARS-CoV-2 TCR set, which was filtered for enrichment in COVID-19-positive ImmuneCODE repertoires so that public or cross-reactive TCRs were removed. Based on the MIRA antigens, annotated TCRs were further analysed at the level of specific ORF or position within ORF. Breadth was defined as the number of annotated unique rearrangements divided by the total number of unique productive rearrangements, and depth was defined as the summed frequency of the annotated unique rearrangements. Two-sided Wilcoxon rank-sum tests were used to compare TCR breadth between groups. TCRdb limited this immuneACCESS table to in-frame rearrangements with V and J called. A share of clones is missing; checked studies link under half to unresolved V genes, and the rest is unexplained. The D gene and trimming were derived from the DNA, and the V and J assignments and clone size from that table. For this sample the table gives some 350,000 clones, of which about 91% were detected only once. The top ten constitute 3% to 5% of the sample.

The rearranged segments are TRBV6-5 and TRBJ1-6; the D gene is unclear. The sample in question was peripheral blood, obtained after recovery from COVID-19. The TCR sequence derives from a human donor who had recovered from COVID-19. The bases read TGTGCCAGCACGTTTTCATTAGGGCGGCCCCTCCACTTT. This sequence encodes CASTFSLGRPLHF.